These 25 T cell receptor beta chains originate from one sample sequenced in a study of T-cell memory formation after mild COVID-19. TCRdb reanalysed the 5' RACE reads using MiXCR and keeps one entry per CDR3 protein. The table shows about 200,000 distinct CDR3 sequences, with about 9.2% occurring only once. Sequencing used PBMCs or a T cell subset sorted from them (not recorded which). These receptor sequences come from a man aged 18 to 30 who had mild COVID-19 (a few samples of this study predate the infection). Cell type and time point are not known.

The table lists this clonotype with a few counts. The CDR3 sequence is CSANFGLDYGYTF. The CDR3 bases are TGCAGTGCCAACTTCGGGCTCGACTATGGCTACACCTTC. The V gene is TRBV20-1, the J gene TRBJ1-2; D gene ambiguous. The germline V gene encodes CDR1 DFQATT and CDR2 SNEGSKA (reference sequence). The CDR3 totals 13 residues. Between the trimmed V and J ends, which lost 6 bases and 3 bases, there was a span of 14 bases.

This clonotype was counted at least ten times. The rearrangement links TRBV24-1 to TRBJ1-2; D gene unclear. Per germline, CDR1 KGHDR and CDR2 SFDVKD. The CDR3 is 13 residues long. V shed 2 bases and J shed 8 bases, with 11 bases lying between them. CDR3 in DNA: TGTGCCACCAGTGATTCGCCATGGGTCGGCTACACCTTC. Protein: CATSDSPWVGYTF.

This clonotype was seen at least ten times. The V and J genes are TRBV23-1 and TRBJ2-7; TRBD1 matches 8 bases. TRBV23-1 qualifies as an ORF whose function is uncertain. With 3 bases clipped from V and 4 bases from J, the junction kept 5 bases outside the gene matches. The CDR3 is made up of 14 amino acids. The CDR3 sequence: CASSHARGLYEQYV. The CDR3 nucleotides are TGCGCCAGCAGTCATGCCAGGGGGCTTTACGAGCAGTACGTC.

This clonotype was counted ten times or more. This chain joins TRBV5-1 and TRBJ2-3; D may be TRBD1 (6 bases). In germline, CDR1 is SGHRS, CDR2 YFSETQ. CDR3 length: 15 residues. Trimming removed 7 bases from V and 0 bases from J, with 15 bases in between. In DNA, the CDR3 is TGCGCCAGCTTACTTACAGGGATTAGCACAGATACGCAGTATTTT. Amino acid sequence: CASLLTGISTDTQYF.

This clonotype has only a few counts. The J gene is TRBJ2-3, the V gene TRBV11-2; a weak D match, TRBD2 (6 bases). V gave up 5 bases and J gave up 0 bases, with 12 bases separating them. This CDR3 spans 15 amino acids. Germline V gene data show CDR1 as SGHAT and CDR2 as FQNNGV. The CDR3 bases are TGTGCCAGCAGCCCCGCCGCGGGGAGCACAGATACGCAGTATTTT. Translation: CASSPAAGSTDTQYF.

V gene TRBV2 combines with J gene TRBJ1-1; tentatively, D is TRBD1 (5 bases). The V gene lost 8 bases and the J gene lost 13 bases, with 11 bases spanning the gap. The CDR3 sequence is 9 residues long. The germline V gene has CDR1 SNHLY and CDR2 FYNNEI. The CDR3 is CASGRGFFF. The CDR3 nucleotides read TGTGCCAGCGGTCGGGGCTTTTTCTTT.

The CDR3: CASTDGTSSGANVLTF. The CDR3 region has the DNA TGTGCCAGCACCGATGGGACATCCTCTGGGGCCAACGTCCTGACTTTC. The gene calls are TRBV6-6 and TRBJ2-6; maybe TRBD1 (6 bases). The V and J ends lost 7 bases and 0 bases respectively, with 13 bases between them. From germline, CDR1 is MNHNY and CDR2 SVGAGI (reference sequence). The CDR3 sequence is 16 residues long.

The table lists this clonotype with a few counts. V is TRBV29-1 and J is TRBJ2-2, with 9 bases lining up with TRBD2. Germline V gene data show CDR1 as SQVTM and CDR2 as ANQGSEA. The CDR3 sequence is 14 residues long. V shed 5 bases, J shed 1 base, and the junction held 2 bases outside the gene matches. CDR3 in amino acids: CSVQLAGNTGELFF. Here the CDR3 DNA reads TGCAGCGTTCAACTAGCGGGGAACACCGGGGAGCTGTTTTTT.

J is TRBJ2-1 and V is TRBV7-3, with D possibly being TRBD1 or TRBD2 (6 bases each). The CDR3 sequence is 17 residues long. V was pared by 2 bases and J by 0 bases, with 14 bases between. Germline CDR1 reads SGHTA; CDR2 reads FQGTGA. CDR3 nucleotide sequence: TGTGCCAGCAGCTTATATGGGGGGCTGAGCTCCTACAATGAGCAGTTCTTC. This codes for CASSLYGGLSSYNEQFF.

The table lists this clonotype with many counts. The CDR3 coding sequence is TGTGCCAGCAGTTTCAGGCAGGGTTATCCCCCACGAATGGGGCGGCCCGACGCAGGTCAGCCCCAGCATTTT. Translation: CASSFRQGYPPRMGRPDAGQPQHF. This sequence joins TRBV12-3 or TRBV12-4 and TRBJ1-5, with D possibly being TRBD1 (5 bases). The V end was cut by 3 bases, the J end by 6 bases, with 42 bases between. The CDR3 runs to 24 residues.

This chain joins TRBV3-1 and TRBJ2-3; D unclear. This CDR3 spans 14 amino acids. V was clipped by 3 bases and J by 3 bases, with 10 bases between them. Germline V gene data show CDR1 as LGHDT and CDR2 as YNNKEL (reference sequence). The CDR3 spells CASSQTYSTDTQYF. The CDR3 nucleotides are TGTGCCAGCAGCCAGACCTATTCTACAGATACGCAGTATTTT.

V is TRBV12-3 or TRBV12-4 and J is TRBJ1-4; TRBD1 matches 9 bases. The CDR3 has 15 residues. Losses at the gene ends were 6 bases for V and 11 bases for J; bases not matched to a gene: 13. The CDR3 protein is CASRITGTGNIKLFF. For the CDR3, the DNA is TGTGCCAGCAGGATCACCGGGACAGGGAATATCAAACTGTTTTTT.

The table lists this clonotype with many counts. The chain joins TRBV19 to TRBJ2-7, with unresolved D. The CDR3 is made up of 15 amino acids. The ends were cut back, 4 bases at V and 6 bases at J, with 19 bases in the middle. The germline CDR1 and CDR2 sequences are LNHDA and SQIVND (reference sequence). For the CDR3, the DNA is TGTGCCAGTAGTAGAAAGGCGGTCGGGCTCCTCGAGCAGTACTTC. Translated, it gives CASSRKAVGLLEQYF.

This clonotype was counted many times. The chain uses TRBV20-1 and TRBJ1-1; no firm D call. V was clipped by 5 bases and J by 0 bases, with 13 bases between them. This CDR3 spans 14 amino acids. Germline V gives CDR1 DFQATT, CDR2 SNEGSKA (reference sequence). The CDR3 sequence: CSAPPGGMNTEAFF. The CDR3 nucleotides are TGCAGTGCTCCTCCGGGAGGAATGAACACTGAAGCTTTCTTT.

The gene calls are TRBV29-1 and TRBJ1-2; D not resolved. The CDR3 extends over 13 amino acids. Trimming pared 6 bases from V and 4 bases from J, leaving 15 bases between. The germline V gene has CDR1 SQVTM and CDR2 ANQGSEA. CDR3 bases: TGCAGCGTCGCGGAATGGTCATTCTATGGCTACACCTTC. Translating gives CSVAEWSFYGYTF.

V usage is TRBV5-1 and J usage is TRBJ2-1; the D gene could be TRBD1 or TRBD2 (5 bases each). V lost 1 base and J lost 7, with 9 bases in between. CDR3 size: 13 residues. Germline CDR1 SGHRS, CDR2 YFSETQ. CDR3 in amino acids: CASSLWGGNEQFF. The CDR3 region has the DNA TGCGCCAGCAGCTTGTGGGGCGGGAATGAGCAGTTCTTC.

The chain couples TRBV5-6 to TRBJ2-3; D perhaps matches TRBD2 (7 bases). Germline CDR1 and CDR2: SGHDT and YYEEEE. The V gene lost 4 bases and the J gene lost 2 bases, with 11 bases spanning the gap. The CDR3 covers 14 residues. The CDR3 here is CASSPRGHTDTQYF. In nucleotides, the CDR3 is TGTGCCAGCAGCCCGCGGGGGCACACAGATACGCAGTATTTT.

The chain has TRBV12-3 or TRBV12-4 and TRBJ1-6, with D maybe TRBD1 (5 bases). Deletions cut 4 bases from V and 8 bases from J, with 12 bases between. This CDR3 spans 14 amino acids. The CDR3 loop reads CASSSVREYSPLHF. In DNA form, the CDR3 reads TGTGCCAGCAGTTCGGTCAGGGAATATTCACCCCTCCACTTT.

This clonotype was observed many times. The V gene is TRBV5-1, the J gene TRBJ2-5; 13 nucleotides match TRBD2. With V trimmed by 3 bases and J by 8 bases, 16 bases remained unmatched. CDR1 is SGHRS, CDR2 YFSETQ, per germline. The CDR3 is made up of 18 amino acids. CDR3 amino acids: CASSWRTSGGPTGETQYF. As DNA, the CDR3 is TGCGCCAGCAGCTGGAGGACTAGCGGGGGACCCACGGGGGAAACCCAGTACTTC.

The chain has TRBV7-3 and TRBJ2-3; either TRBD1 or TRBD2 may supply D (5 bases each). Germline V lookup: CDR1 SGHTA, CDR2 FQGTGA. The CDR3 spans 15 residues. The V and J ends lost 1 base and 1 base respectively, with 9 bases between them. CDR3 sequence: CASSLNGAGTDTQYF. The CDR3 DNA reads as TGTGCCAGCAGCTTAAACGGGGCCGGCACAGATACGCAGTATTTT.

This clonotype was seen more than once but under ten times. V usage is TRBV6-4 and J usage is TRBJ1-2; D gene unclear. CDR1 is MRHNA and CDR2 is SNTAGT in the germline V gene. CDR3 length equals 16 residues. V dropped 11 bases and J dropped 0 bases, with 22 bases sitting between them. CDR3 protein: CARHTDPRTSNYGYTF. DNA for the CDR3: TGTGCCCGTCACACCGATCCCCGTACGTCTAACTATGGCTACACCTTC.

The chain is built from TRBV9 and TRBJ2-1, with D unclear. Trimming stripped 0 bases from V and 9 bases from J, with 16 bases between. CDR3 length equals 15 residues. Germline V gene data show CDR1 as SGDLS and CDR2 as YYNGEE. The CDR3 spells CASSVAHSSRGEQFF. The CDR3 bases are TGTGCCAGCAGCGTAGCCCATAGCTCGAGAGGTGAGCAGTTCTTC. The entire variable domain, with the rest obtained from reference TRBV9 and TRBJ2-1, is as follows: DSGVTQTPKHLITATGQRVTLRCSPRSGDLSVYWYQQSLDQGLQFLIQYYNGEERAKGNILERFSAQQFPDLHSELNLSSLELGDSALYFCASSVAHSSRGEQFFGPGTRLTVL.

There are a few counts of this clonotype. The CDR3 reads CASSKVWVRAKDTQYF. The CDR3 coding sequence is TGTGCCAGCAGCAAAGTATGGGTGCGAGCTAAGGATACGCAGTATTTT. The rearrangement links TRBV21-1 to TRBJ2-3. TRBV21-1 is marked as a pseudogene. The CDR3 has 16 residues.

Only a few counts were recorded for this clonotype. The chain carries TRBV7-2 and TRBJ2-5; 8 positions match TRBD2. The CDR3 covers 15 residues. Germline lookup yields CDR1 SGHTA and CDR2 FQGNSA. Losses at the gene ends were 8 bases for V and 4 bases for J; bases not matched to a gene: 12. The CDR3 nucleotides are TGTGCCAGCGTCAGGGTGCGGGGGGCCGGAGAGACCCAGTACTTC. This codes for CASVRVRGAGETQYF.

Only a few counts were recorded for this clonotype. This chain links TRBV6-2 or TRBV6-3 with TRBJ1-1; D not certain. This CDR3 contains 14 residues. The germline V gene encodes CDR1 MNHEY and CDR2 SVGEGT. V gave up 4 bases and J gave up 0 bases, with 9 bases separating them. CDR3 protein: CASSFGDLNTEAFF. CDR3 coding DNA: TGTGCCAGCAGTTTCGGTGATTTGAACACTGAAGCTTTCTTT.